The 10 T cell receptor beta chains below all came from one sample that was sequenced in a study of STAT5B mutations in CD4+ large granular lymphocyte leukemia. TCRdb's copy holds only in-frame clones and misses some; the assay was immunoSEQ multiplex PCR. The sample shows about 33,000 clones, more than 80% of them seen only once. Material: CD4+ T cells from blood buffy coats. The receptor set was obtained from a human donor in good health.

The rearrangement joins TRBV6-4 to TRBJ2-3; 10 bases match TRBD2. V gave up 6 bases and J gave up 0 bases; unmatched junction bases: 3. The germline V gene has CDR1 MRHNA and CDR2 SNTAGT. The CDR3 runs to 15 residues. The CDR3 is CASSKGLASTDTQYF. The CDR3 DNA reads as TGTGCCAGCAGCAAGGGACTAGCGAGCACAGATACGCAGTATTTT.

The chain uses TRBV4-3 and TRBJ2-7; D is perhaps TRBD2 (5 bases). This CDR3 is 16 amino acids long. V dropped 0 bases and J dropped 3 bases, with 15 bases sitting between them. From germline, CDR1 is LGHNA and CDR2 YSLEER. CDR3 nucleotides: TGCGCCAGCAGCCAAGATAGGCACAGCGGAGGCTACGAGCAGTACTTC. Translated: CASSQDRHSGGYEQYF.

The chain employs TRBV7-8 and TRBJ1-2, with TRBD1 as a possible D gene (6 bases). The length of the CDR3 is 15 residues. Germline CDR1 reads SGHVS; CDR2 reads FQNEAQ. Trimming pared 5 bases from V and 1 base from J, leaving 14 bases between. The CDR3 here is CASSKGQGHNYGYTF. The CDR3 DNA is TGTGCCAGCAGCAAAGGGCAGGGGCATAACTATGGCTACACCTTC.

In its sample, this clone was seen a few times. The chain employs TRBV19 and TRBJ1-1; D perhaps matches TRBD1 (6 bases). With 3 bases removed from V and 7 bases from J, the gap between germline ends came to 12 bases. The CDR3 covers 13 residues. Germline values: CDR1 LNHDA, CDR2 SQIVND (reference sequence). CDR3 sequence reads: CASSIGGAIEAFF. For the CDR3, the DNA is TGTGCCAGTAGTATCGGGGGGGCTATTGAAGCTTTCTTT. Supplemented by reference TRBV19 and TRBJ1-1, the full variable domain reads DGGITQSPKYLFRKEGQNVTLSCEQNLNHDAMYWYRQDPGQGLRLIYYSQIVNDFQKGDIAEGYSVSREKKESFPLTVTSAQKNPTAFYLCASSIGGAIEAFFGQGTRLTVV.

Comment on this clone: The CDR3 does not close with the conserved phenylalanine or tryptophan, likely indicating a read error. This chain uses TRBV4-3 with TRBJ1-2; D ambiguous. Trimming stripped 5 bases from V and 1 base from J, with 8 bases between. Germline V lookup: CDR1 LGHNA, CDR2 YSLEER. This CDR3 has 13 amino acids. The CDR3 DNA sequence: TGCGCCAGCAGCTCTCAGGTTAACTATGGCTACACCCTC. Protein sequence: CASSSQVNYGYTL.

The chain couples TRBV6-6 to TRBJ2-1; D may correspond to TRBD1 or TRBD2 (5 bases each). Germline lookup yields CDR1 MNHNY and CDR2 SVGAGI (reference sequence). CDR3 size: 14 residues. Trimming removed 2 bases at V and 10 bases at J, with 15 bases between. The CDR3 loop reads CASSYRGRGREQFF. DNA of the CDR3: TGTGCCAGCAGTTACAGGGGCCGGGGACGGGAGCAGTTCTTC.

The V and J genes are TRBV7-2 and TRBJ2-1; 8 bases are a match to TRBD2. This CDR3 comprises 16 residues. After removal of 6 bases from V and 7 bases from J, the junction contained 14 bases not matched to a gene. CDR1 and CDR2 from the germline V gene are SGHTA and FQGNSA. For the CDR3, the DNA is TGTGCCAGCAGTCAAGCGGGAGCTATTGGTCATAATGAGCAGTTCTTC. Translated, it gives CASSQAGAIGHNEQFF.

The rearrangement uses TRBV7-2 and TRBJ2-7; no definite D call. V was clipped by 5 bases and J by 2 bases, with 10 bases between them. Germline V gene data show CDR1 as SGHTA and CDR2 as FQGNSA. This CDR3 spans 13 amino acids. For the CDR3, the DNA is TGTGCCAGCAGCGGTCAAGGAACCTACGAGCAGTACTTC. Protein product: CASSGQGTYEQYF.

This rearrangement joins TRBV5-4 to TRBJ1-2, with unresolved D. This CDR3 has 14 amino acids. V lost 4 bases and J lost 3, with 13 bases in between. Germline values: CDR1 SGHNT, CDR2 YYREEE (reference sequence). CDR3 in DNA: TGTGCCAGCAGCAACCCCGGGCCCCACTATGGCTACACCTTC. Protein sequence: CASSNPGPHYGYTF.

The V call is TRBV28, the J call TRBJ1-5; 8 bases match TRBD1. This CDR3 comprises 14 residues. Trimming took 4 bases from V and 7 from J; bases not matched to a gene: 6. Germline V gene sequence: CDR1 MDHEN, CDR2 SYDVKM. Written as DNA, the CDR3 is TGTGCCAGCAGTTCAAACAGGGGGAAACAGCCCCAGCATTTT. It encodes CASSSNRGKQPQHF.